This entry features one T cell receptor (beta chain) sequence. Antigen: not known. The ends lost 3 bases at V and 6 bases at J; junction bases unmatched: 7. This CDR3 comprises 15 residues. Germline CDR1 and CDR2: KGHSH and LQKENI. The data derive from a study of T cell responses to AZD1222 COVID-19 vaccine. The overall study: Second-dose intervals near 4 or 12 weeks were combined.

Here immunoSEQ multiplex PCR was the method, and the copy in TCRdb shows in-frame clones only, minus some. This table has roughly 190,000 clones, over 85% appearing once. Study findings and constraints: Mapped onto spike, vaccine-associated CD4 TCRs spanned it and were dominant at 160-218 and 743-854.

The material was peripheral blood, obtained on day 0 of AZD1222 vaccination. The sequence was collected from an adult in good health. This chain links TRBV18 with TRBJ1-4; 7 bases are shared with TRBD1. As DNA, the CDR3 is TGTGCCAGCTCACCGCCTCTGGACAGGCATGAAAAACTGTTTTTT. Protein sequence: CASSPPLDRHEKLFF.